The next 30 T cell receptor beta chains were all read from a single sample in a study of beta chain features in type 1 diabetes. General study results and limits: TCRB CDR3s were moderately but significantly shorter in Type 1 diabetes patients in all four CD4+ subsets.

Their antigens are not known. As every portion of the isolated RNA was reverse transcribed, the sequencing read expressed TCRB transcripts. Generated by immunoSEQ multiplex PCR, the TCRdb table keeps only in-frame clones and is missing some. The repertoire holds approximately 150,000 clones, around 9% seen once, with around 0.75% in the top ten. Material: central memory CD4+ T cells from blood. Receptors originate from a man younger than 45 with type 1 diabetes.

The CDR3 nucleotides are TGTGCCAGCAGTGAAGGGCATCAAGAGACCCAGTACTTC. Its protein is CASSEGHQETQYF. This chain uses TRBV2 with TRBJ2-5; D ambiguous. V was cut by 1 base and J by 2 bases, with 5 bases left in between. Germline loops: CDR1 SNHLY, CDR2 FYNNEI. The CDR3 loop spans 13 amino acids.

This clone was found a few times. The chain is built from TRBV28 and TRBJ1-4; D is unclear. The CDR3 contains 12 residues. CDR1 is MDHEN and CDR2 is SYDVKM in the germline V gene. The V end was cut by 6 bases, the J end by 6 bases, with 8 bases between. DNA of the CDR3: TGTGCCAGCAGCCCCAGGCATGAAAAACTGTTTTTT. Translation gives CASSPRHEKLFF.

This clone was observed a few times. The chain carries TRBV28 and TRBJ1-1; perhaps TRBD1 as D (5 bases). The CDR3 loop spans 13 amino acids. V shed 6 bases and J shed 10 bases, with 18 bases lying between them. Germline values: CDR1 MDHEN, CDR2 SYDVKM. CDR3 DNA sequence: TGTGCCAGCAGCTCAGGGTGGGGGGGGAGAGCTTTCTTT. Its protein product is CASSSGWGGRAFF.

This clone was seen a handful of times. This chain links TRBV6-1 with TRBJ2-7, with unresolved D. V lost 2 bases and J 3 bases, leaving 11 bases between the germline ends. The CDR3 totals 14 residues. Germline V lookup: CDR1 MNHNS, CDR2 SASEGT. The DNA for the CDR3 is TGTGCCAGCAGTGAACCCCACAGTGGCTACGAGCAGTACTTC. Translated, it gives CASSEPHSGYEQYF.

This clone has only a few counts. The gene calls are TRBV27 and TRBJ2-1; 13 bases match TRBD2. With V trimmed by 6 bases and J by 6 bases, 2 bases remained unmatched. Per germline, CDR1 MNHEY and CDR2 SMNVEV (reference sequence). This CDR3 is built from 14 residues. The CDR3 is CASRLAGGPNEQFF. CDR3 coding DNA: TGTGCCAGCAGACTAGCGGGGGGGCCCAATGAGCAGTTCTTC.

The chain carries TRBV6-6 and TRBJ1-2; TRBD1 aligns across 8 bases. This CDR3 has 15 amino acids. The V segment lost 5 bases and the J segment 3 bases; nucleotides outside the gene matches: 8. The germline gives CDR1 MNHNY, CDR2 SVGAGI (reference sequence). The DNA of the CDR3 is TGTGCCAGCAGTAGTCTCCAGGGGGCCTACTATGGCTACACCTTC. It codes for CASSSLQGAYYGYTF.

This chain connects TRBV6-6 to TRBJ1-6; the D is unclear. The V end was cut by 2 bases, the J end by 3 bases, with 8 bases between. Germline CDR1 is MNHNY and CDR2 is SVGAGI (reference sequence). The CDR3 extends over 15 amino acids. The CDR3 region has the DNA TGTGCCAGCAGTTACCGGGTTGACTATAATTCACCCCTCCACTTT. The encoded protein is CASSYRVDYNSPLHF.

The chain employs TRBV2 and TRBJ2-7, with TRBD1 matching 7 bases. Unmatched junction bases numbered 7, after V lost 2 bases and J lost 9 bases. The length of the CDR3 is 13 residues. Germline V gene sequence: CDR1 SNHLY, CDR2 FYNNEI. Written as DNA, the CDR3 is TGTGCCAGCAGTGAAAGGACAGGCAGGGGGCAGTACTTC. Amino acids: CASSERTGRGQYF.

This CDR3 is CASSPDPRGGRGEQFF. CDR3 sequence (DNA): TGCGCCAGCAGCCCGGACCCGCGGGGGGGCCGGGGAGAGCAGTTCTTC. The rearrangement joins TRBV5-1 to TRBJ2-1; 9 bases are a match to TRBD2. The germline V gene has CDR1 SGHRS and CDR2 YFSETQ. J lost 10 bases, V lost 4 bases, and 15 bases had no gene match. This CDR3 has 16 amino acids. The full variable domain, completed using reference TRBV5-1 and TRBJ2-1, is KAGVTQTPRYLIKTRGQQVTLSCSPISGHRSVSWYQQTPGQGLQFLFEYFSETQRNKGNFPGRFSGRQFSNSRSEMNVSTLELGDSALYLCASSPDPRGGRGEQFFGPGTRLTVL.

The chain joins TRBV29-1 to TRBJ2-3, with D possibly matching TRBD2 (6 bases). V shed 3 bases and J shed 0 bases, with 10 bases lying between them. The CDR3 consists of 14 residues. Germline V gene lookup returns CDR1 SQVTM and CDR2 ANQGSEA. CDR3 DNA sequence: TGCAGCGTTGAGGGAGGCGGCAGCACAGATACGCAGTATTTT. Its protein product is CSVEGGGSTDTQYF.

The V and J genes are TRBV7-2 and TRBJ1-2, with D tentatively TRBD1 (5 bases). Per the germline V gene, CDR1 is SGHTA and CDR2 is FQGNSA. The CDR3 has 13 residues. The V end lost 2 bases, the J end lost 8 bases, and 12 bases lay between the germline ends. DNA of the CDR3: TGTGCCAGCAGCTTACGGGGGGTTGAGGGCTACACCTTC. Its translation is CASSLRGVEGYTF.

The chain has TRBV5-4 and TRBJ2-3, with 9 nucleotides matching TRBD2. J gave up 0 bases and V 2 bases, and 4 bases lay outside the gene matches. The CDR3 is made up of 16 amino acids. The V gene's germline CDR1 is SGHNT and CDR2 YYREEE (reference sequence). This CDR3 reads CASSLQAGGSTDTQYF. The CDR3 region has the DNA TGTGCCAGCAGCTTACAAGCGGGGGGTAGCACAGATACGCAGTATTTT.

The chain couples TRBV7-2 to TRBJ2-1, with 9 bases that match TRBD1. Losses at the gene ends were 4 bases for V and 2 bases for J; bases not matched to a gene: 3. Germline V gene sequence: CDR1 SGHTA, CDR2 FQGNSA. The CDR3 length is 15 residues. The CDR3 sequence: CASSSQGAAYNEQFF. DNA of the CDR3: TGTGCCAGCAGCTCACAGGGGGCAGCCTACAATGAGCAGTTCTTC.

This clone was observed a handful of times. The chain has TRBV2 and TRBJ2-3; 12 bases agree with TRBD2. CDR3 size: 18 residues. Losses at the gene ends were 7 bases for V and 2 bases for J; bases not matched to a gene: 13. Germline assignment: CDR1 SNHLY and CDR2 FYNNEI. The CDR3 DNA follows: TGTGCCAGCACCCCCTCTAGCGGGGGGGCCGGTTCCACAGATACGCAGTATTTT. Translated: CASTPSSGGAGSTDTQYF.

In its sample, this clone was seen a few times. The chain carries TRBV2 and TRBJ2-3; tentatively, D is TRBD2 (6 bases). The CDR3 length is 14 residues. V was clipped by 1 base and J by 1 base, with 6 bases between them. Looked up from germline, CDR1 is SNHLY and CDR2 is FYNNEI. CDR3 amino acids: CASSEGLGTDTQYF. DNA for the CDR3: TGTGCCAGCAGTGAAGGACTAGGCACAGATACGCAGTATTTT.

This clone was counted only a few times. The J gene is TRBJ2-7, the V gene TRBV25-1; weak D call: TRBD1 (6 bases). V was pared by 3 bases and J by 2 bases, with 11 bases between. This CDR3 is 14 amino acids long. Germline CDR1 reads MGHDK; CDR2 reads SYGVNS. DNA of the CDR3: TGTGCCAGCAGTGATGGACAGTTTACCTACGAGCAGTACTTC. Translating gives CASSDGQFTYEQYF.

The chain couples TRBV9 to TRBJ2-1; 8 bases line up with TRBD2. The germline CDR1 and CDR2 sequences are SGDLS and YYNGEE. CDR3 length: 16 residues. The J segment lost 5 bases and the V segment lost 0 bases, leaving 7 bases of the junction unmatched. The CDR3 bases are TGTGCCAGCAGCGTAGTTTGGGTAGCGGGGAACAATGAGCAGTTCTTC. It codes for CASSVVWVAGNNEQFF.

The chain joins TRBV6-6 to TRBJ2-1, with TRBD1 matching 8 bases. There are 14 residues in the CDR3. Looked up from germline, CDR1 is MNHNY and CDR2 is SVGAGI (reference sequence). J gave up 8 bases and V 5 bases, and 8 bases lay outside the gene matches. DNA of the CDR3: TGTGCCAGCAGTCGACAGGGGTACAGTGATGAGCAGTTCTTC. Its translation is CASSRQGYSDEQFF.

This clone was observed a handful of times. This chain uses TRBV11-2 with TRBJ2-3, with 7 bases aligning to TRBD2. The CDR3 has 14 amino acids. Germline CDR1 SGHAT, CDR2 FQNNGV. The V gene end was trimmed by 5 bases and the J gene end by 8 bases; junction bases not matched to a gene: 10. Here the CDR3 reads CASSPQERGGTQYF. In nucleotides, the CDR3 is TGTGCCAGCAGCCCTCAAGAGCGGGGTGGTACGCAGTATTTT.

CDR3 nucleotide sequence: TGTGCCAGCTCAACCCAGGAGACAGGGAACACCGGGGAGCTGTTTTTT. Protein product: CASSTQETGNTGELFF. The chain carries TRBV18 and TRBJ2-2; maybe TRBD1 (6 bases). The germline CDR1 and CDR2 sequences are KGHSH and LQKENI. This CDR3 contains 16 residues. Trimming took off 5 bases at V and 1 base at J, with 14 bases between the two ends.

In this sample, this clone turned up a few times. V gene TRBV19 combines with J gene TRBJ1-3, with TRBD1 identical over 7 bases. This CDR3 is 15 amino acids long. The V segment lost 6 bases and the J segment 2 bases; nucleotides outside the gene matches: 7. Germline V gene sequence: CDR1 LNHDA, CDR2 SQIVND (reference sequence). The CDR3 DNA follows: TGTGCCAGTAGACTACAGGGGATGGCTGGAAACACCATATATTTT. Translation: CASRLQGMAGNTIYF.

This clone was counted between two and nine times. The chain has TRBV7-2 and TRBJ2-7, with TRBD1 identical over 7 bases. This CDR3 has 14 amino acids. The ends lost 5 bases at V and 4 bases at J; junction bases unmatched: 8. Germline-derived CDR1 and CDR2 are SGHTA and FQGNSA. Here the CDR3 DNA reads TGTGCCAGCAGCCTACGACAGGGATGGTACGAGCAGTACTTC. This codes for CASSLRQGWYEQYF.

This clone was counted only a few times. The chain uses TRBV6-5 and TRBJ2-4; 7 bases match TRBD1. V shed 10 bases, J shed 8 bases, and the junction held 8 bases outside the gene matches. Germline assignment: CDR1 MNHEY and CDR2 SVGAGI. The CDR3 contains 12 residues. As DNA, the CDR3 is TGTGCCACCGGGACAGAGGGAGACATTCAGTACTTC. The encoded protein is CATGTEGDIQYF.

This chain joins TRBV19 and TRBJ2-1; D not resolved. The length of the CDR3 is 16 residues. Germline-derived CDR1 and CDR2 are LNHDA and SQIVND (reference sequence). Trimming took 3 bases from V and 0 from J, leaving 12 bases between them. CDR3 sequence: CASSMAVTSSYNEQFF. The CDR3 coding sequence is TGTGCCAGTAGTATGGCGGTAACGAGCTCCTACAATGAGCAGTTCTTC.

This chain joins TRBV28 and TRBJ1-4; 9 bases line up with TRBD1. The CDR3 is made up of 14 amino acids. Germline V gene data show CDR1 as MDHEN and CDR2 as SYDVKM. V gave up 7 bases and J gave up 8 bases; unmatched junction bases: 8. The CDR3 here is CASKPGQGREKLFF. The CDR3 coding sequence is TGTGCCAGCAAGCCGGGACAGGGTCGAGAAAAACTGTTTTTT.

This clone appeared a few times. The CDR3 nucleotides read TGTGCCAGCAGCGCGAAACGGGGGGACGAGCAGTACTTC. Translation gives CASSAKRGDEQYF. This rearrangement joins TRBV13 to TRBJ2-5; TRBD2 aligns across 7 bases. The J call is in doubt because the DNA end fits TRBJ2-7 better. CDR1 is PRHDT and CDR2 is FYEKMQ in the germline V gene (reference sequence). The CDR3 is made up of 13 amino acids.

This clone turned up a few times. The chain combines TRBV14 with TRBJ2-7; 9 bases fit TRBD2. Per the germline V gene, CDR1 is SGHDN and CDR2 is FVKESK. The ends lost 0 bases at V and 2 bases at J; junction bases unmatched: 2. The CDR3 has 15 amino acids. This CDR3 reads CASSQDSGGTYEQYF. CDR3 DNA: TGTGCCAGCAGCCAAGATAGCGGGGGAACCTACGAGCAGTACTTC. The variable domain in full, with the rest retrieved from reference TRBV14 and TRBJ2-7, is EAGVTQFPSHSVIEKGQTVTLRCDPISGHDNLYWYRRVMGKEIKFLLHFVKESKQDESGMPNNRFLAERTGGTYSTLKVQPAELEDSGVYFCASSQDSGGTYEQYFGPGTRLTVT.

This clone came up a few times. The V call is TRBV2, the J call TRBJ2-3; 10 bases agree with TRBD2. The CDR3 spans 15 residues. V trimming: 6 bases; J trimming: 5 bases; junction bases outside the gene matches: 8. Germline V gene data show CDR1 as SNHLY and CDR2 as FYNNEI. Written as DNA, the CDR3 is TGTGCCAGCAGGCCCACTAGCGGGGCCTTAGATACGCAGTATTTT. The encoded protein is CASRPTSGALDTQYF.

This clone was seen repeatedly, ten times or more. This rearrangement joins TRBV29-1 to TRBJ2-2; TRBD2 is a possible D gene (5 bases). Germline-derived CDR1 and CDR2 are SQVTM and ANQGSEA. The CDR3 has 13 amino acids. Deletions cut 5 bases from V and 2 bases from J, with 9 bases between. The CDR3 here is CSVSGVNTGELFF. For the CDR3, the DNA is TGCAGCGTTTCCGGGGTCAACACCGGGGAGCTGTTTTTT.

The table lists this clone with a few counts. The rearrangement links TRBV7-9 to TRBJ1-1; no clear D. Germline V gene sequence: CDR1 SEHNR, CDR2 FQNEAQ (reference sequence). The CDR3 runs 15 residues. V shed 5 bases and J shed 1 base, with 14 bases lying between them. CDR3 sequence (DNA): TGTGCCAGCAGCGGGCCTCAGGCGTCGAACACTGAAGCTTTCTTT. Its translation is CASSGPQASNTEAFF.